This T cell receptor (beta chain) comes out of a study of cytomegalovirus exposure and HLA in healthy donors. About the study: It was reported in a later analysis that the same platform had been used for the 120 or so validation repertoires as for the 666 first-cohort repertoires. Study-wide points: Cytomegalovirus association was assigned to around 150 TCR beta chains. The CMV antigen specificity of three CMV-associated chains was confirmed through in vitro analysis.

Of note for this clone: The target antigen is unknown.

Sequencing used immunoSEQ multiplex PCR; TCRdb keeps in-frame clones, though not all of them. The table lists about 130,000 clones, approximately 91% of them singletons. Trimming took off 4 bases at V and 3 bases at J, with 12 bases between the two ends. Germline V lookup: CDR1 MGHRA, CDR2 YSYEKL. The CDR3 has 14 amino acids. Sequences were obtained from PBMCs. The receptor comes from a young woman in good health and CMV-seronegative. The J gene is TRBJ1-1, the V gene TRBV4-1; D is unclear. The CDR3, as DNA: TGCGCCAGCAGCCCGGTATGGAGGGACACTGAAGCTTTCTTT. Protein: CASSPVWRDTEAFF.